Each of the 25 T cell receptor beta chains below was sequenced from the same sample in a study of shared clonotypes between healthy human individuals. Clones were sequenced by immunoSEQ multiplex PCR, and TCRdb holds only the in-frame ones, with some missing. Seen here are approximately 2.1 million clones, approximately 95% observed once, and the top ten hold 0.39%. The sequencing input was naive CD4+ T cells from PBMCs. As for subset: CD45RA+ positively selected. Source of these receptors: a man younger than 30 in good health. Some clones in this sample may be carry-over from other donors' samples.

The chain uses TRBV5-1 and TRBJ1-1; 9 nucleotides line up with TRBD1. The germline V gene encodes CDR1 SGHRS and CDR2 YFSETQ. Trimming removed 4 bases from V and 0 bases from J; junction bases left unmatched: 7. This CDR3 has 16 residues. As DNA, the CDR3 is TGCGCCAGCAGCCCCCCGGGACAGGGTCTGAACACTGAAGCTTTCTTT. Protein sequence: CASSPPGQGLNTEAFF.

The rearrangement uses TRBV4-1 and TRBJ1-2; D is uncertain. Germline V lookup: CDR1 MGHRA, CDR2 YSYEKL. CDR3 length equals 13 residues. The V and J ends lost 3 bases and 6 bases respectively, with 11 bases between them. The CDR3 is CASSHVLVDGYTF. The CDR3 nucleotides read TGCGCCAGCAGCCATGTTTTAGTCGATGGCTACACCTTC.

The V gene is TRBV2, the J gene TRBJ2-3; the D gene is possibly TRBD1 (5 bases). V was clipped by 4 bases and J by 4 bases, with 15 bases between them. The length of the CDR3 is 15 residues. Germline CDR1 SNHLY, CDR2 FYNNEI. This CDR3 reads CASSGAGIGPDTQYF. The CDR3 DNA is TGTGCCAGCAGTGGGGCAGGGATCGGGCCAGATACGCAGTATTTT. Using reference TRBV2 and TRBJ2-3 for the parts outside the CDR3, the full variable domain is EPEVTQTPSHQVTQMGQEVILRCVPISNHLYFYWYRQILGQKVEFLVSFYNNEISEKSEIFDDQFSVERPDGSNFTLKIRSTKLEDSAMYFCASSGAGIGPDTQYFGPGTRLTVL.

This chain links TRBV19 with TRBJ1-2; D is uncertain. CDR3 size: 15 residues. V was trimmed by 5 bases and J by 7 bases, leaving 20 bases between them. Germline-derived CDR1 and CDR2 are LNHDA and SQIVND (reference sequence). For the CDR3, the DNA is TGTGCCAGTAGTGCACCGGGAGGCGCGGTCCGTGGCTACACCTTC. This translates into CASSAPGGAVRGYTF.

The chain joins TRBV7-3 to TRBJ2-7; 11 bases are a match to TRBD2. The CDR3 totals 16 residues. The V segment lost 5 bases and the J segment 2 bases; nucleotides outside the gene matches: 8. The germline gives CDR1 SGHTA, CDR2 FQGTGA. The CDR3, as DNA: TGTGCCAGCAGCCCAGGGACTAGCGGAATCCCCTACGAGCAGTACTTC. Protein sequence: CASSPGTSGIPYEQYF.

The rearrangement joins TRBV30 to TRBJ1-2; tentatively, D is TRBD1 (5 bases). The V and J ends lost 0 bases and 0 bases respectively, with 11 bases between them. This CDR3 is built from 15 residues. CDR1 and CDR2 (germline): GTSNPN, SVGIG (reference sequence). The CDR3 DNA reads TGTGCCTGGAGTGTACAGGTGGCGGCTAACTATGGCTACACCTTC. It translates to CAWSVQVAANYGYTF.

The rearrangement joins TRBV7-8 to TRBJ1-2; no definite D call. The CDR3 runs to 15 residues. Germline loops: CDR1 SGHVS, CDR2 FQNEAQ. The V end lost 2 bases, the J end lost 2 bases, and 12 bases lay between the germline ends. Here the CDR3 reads CASSLRAHQNYGYTF. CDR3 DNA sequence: TGTGCCAGCAGCTTAAGGGCCCACCAGAACTATGGCTACACCTTC. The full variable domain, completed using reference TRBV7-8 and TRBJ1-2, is GAGVSQSPRYKVAKRGQDVALRCDPISGHVSLFWYQQALGQGPEFLTYFQNEAQLDKSGLPSDRFFAERPEGSVSTLKIQRTQQEDSAVYLCASSLRAHQNYGYTFGSGTRLTVV.

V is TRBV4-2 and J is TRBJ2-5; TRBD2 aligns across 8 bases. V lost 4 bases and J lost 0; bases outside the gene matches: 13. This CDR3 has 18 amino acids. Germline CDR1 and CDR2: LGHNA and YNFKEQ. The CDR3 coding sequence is TGTGCCAGCAGCCCGAGCGGGAGAAGACGCCAGTACCAAGAGACCCAGTACTTC. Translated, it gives CASSPSGRRRQYQETQYF.

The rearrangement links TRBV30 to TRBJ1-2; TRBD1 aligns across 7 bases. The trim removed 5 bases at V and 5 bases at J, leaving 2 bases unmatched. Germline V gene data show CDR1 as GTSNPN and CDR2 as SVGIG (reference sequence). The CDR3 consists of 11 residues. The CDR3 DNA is TGTGCCTGGTTACAGGGGTATGGCTACACCTTC. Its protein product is CAWLQGYGYTF.

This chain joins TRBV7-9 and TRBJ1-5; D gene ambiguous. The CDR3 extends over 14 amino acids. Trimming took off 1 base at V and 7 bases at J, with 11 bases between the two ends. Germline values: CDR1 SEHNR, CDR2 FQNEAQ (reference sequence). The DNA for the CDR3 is TGTGCCAGCAGCTTAGAAGGGAAAGACCAGCCCCAGCATTTT. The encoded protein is CASSLEGKDQPQHF.

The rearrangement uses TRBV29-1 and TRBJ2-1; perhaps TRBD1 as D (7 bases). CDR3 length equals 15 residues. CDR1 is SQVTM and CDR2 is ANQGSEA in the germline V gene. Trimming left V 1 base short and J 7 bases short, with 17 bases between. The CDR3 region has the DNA TGCAGCGTTGAAGGAACGCGGACAGGAGGGAATGAGCAGTTCTTC. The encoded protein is CSVEGTRTGGNEQFF.

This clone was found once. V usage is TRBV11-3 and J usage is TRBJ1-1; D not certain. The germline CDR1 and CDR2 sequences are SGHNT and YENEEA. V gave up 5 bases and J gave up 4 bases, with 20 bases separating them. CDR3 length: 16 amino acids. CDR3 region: CASSPSPAFIGTEAFF. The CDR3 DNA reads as TGTGCCAGCAGCCCCTCCCCAGCCTTCATCGGCACTGAAGCTTTCTTT.

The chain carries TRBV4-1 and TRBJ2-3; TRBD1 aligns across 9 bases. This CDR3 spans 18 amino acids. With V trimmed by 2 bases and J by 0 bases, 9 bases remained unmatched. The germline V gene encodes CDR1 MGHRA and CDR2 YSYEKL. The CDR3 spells CASSQRLQGASSTDTQYF. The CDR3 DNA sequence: TGCGCCAGCAGCCAACGGTTACAGGGGGCCTCTAGCACAGATACGCAGTATTTT.

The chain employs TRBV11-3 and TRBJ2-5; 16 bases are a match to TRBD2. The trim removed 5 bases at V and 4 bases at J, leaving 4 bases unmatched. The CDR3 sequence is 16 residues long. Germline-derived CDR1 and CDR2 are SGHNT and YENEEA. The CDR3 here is CASSLGTSGRGETQYF. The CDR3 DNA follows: TGTGCCAGCAGCCTCGGGACTAGCGGGAGGGGAGAGACCCAGTACTTC.

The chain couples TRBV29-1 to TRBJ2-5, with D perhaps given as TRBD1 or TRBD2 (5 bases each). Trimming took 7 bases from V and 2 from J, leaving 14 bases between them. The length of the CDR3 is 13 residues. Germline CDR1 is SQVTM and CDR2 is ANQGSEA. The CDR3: CSARRDAQETQYF. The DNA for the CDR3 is TGCAGCGCTCGCCGGGACGCTCAAGAGACCCAGTACTTC.

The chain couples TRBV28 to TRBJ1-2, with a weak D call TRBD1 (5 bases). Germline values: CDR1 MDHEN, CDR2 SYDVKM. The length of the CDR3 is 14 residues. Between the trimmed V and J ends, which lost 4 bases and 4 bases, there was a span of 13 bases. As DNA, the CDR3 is TGTGCCAGCAGTTCTCCGGGGCCTAGCTATGGCTACACCTTC. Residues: CASSSPGPSYGYTF.

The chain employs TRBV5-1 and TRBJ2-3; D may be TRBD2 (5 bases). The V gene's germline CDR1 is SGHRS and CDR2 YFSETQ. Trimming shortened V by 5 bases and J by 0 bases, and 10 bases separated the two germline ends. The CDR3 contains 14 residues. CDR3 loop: CASRTGSSTDTQYF. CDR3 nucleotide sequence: TGCGCCAGCAGGACGGGATCTAGCACAGATACGCAGTATTTT.

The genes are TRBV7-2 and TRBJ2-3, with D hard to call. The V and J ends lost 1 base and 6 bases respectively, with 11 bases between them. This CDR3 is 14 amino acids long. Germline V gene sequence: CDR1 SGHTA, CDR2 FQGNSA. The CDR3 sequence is CASSLGQYPDTQYF. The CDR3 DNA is TGTGCCAGCAGCTTAGGGCAGTACCCCGATACGCAGTATTTT.

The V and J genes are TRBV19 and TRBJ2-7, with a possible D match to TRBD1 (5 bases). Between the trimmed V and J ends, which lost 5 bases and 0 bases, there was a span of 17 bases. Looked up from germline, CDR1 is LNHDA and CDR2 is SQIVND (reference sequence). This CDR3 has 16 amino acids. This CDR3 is CASSPLGQGRSYEQYF. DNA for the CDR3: TGTGCCAGTAGTCCCTTGGGGCAGGGCCGCTCCTACGAGCAGTACTTC.

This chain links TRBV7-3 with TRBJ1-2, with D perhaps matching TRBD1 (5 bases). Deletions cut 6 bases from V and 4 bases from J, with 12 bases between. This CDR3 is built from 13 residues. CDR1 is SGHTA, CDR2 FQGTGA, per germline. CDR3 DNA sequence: TGTGCCAGCAGGGGATCAGGGTTCTATGGCTACACCTTC. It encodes CASRGSGFYGYTF.

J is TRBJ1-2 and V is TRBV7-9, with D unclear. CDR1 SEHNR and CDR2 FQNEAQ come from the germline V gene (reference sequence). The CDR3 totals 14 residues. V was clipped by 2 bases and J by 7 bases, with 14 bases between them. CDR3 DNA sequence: TGTGCCAGCAGCTTACCAGAGGCAGAAGGTGGCTACACCTTC. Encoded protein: CASSLPEAEGGYTF. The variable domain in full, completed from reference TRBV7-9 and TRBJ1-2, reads DTGVSQNPRHKITKRGQNVTFRCDPISEHNRLYWYRQTLGQGPEFLTYFQNEAQLEKSRLLSDRFSAERPKGSFSTLEIQRTEQGDSAMYLCASSLPEAEGGYTFGSGTRLTVV.

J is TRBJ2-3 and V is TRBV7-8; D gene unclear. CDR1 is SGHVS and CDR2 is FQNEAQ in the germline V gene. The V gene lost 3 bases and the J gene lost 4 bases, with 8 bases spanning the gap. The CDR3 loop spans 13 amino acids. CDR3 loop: CASSFDDPDTQYF. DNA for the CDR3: TGTGCCAGCAGCTTTGATGATCCAGATACGCAGTATTTT.

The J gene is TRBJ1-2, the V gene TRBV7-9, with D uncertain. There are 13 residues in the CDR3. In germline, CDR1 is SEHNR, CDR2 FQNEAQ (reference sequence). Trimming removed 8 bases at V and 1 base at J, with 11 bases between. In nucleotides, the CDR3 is TGTGCCAGCCAAGCGGGCCTTAACTATGGCTACACCTTC. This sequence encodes CASQAGLNYGYTF. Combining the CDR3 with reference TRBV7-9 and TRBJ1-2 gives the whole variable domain DTGVSQNPRHKITKRGQNVTFRCDPISEHNRLYWYRQTLGQGPEFLTYFQNEAQLEKSRLLSDRFSAERPKGSFSTLEIQRTEQGDSAMYLCASQAGLNYGYTFGSGTRLTVV.

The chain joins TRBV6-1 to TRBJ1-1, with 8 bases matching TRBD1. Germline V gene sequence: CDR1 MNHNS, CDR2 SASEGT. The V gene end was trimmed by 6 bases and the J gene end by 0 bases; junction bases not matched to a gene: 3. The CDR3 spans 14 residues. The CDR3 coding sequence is TGTGCCAGCAGGAGGGACAGGATGAACACTGAAGCTTTCTTT. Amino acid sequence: CASRRDRMNTEAFF.

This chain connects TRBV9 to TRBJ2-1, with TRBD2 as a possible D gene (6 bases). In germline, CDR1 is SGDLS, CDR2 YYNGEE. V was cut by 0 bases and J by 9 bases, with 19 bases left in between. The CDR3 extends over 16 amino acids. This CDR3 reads CASSVAEGLGQGEQFF. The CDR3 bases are TGTGCCAGCAGCGTAGCGGAGGGTTTAGGACAAGGTGAGCAGTTCTTC.